This T cell receptor (beta chain) was recorded in a study of blood T cell repertoires in COVID-19. Turning to the study itself: Specimens from acute and convalescent COVID-19 originated in the United States, Italy and Spain. Sources were T cells, B-cell-depleted T cells, or PBMCs; the material itself was cDNA or gDNA.

As processed by the authors: Quantification of nucleated cells was approximated via reference gene primer amplification. Clones were sequenced by immunoSEQ multiplex PCR, and TCRdb holds only the in-frame ones, with some missing. V, J and clone size reflect that table, while D and trimming were determined from the DNA. In the table there are about 74,000 clones, 90% of which are singletons. The CDR3 runs to 16 residues. Germline V gene lookup returns CDR1 KGHSH and CDR2 LQKENI. Trimming removed 2 bases from V and 5 bases from J; junction bases left unmatched: 8. The sample comprised peripheral blood. The sequence came from a man aged 45-60 years with acute or convalescent COVID-19. This rearrangement joins TRBV18 to TRBJ2-1, with TRBD1 matching 8 bases. CDR3 sequence: CASSPFSGGSDNEQFF. In DNA, the CDR3 is TGTGCCAGCTCACCATTTTCAGGGGGCAGCGACAATGAGCAGTTCTTC. The full variable domain, rest sourced from reference TRBV18 and TRBJ2-1, is NAGVMQNPRHLVRRRGQEARLRCSPMKGHSHVYWYRQLPEEGLKFMVYLQKENIIDESGMPKERFSAEFPKEGPSILRIQQVVRGDSAAYFCASSPFSGGSDNEQFFGPGTRLTVL.